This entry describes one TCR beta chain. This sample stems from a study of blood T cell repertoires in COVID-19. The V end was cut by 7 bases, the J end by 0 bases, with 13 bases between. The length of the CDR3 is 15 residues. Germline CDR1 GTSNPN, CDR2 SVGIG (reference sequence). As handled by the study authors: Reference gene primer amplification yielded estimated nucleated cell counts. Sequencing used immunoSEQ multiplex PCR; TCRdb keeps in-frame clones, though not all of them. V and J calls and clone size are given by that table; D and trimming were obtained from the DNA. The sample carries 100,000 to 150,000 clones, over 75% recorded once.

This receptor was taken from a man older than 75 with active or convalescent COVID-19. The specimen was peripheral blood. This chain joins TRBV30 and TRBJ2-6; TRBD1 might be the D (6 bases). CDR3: CAYRDTASGANVLTF. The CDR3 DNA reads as TGTGCCTACCGGGACACCGCCTCTGGGGCCAACGTCCTGACTTTC.